This TCR beta chain emerged from a study of blood T cell repertoires in COVID-19. TCRdb's copy holds only in-frame clones and misses some; the assay was immunoSEQ multiplex PCR. The repertoire has tens of thousands of clones, 80% of them found once; the top ten carry about a fifth. The length of the CDR3 is 14 residues. Germline V gene sequence: CDR1 SGHTS, CDR2 YDEGEE. V lost 0 bases, J lost 5 bases, and 2 bases stayed unmatched. The sample taken for sequencing was peripheral blood. V and J are TRBV5-8 and TRBJ1-5; 7 nucleotides agree with TRBD1. The receptor's source is a woman older than 75 with acute or convalescent COVID-19. The CDR3 DNA reads TGTGCCAGCAGCTTGGGACAGGGTGATCAGCCCCAGCATTTT. It translates to CASSLGQGDQPQHF. The entire variable domain, with the rest obtained from reference TRBV5-8 and TRBJ1-5, is as follows: EAGVTQSPTHLIKTRGQQATLRCSPISGHTSVYWYQQALGLGLQFLLWYDEGEERNRGNFPPRFSGRQFPNYSSELNVNALELEDSALYLCASSLGQGDQPQHFGDGTRLSIL.